The source of this T cell receptor beta chain is a study of shared clonotypes between healthy human individuals. Study-level information: Donor composition was a couple of women and a few men, aged 18 to 49.

Free of recent acute infections or vaccinations, the donors were healthy HIV-negative adults. Points on this clone: The junction departs from germline at one end; a sequencing error may be responsible.

Germline V gene lookup returns CDR1 LNHNV and CDR2 YYDKDF (reference sequence). The CDR3 covers 17 residues. Using immunoSEQ multiplex PCR, the repertoire was profiled, and TCRdb retains in-frame clones only, with some absent. The sample consists of 490,000 or so clones, 79% of them appearing once. This sequence originates from a woman aged 40 to 50 in good health. Some clones in this sample may be carry-over from other donors' samples. The J gene is TRBJ2-3, the V gene TRBV15, with D unresolved. Sequenced input: PBMCs. CDR3 DNA: TGTGCCGCCAGCAGAGATGGCGCAGAGGATTACACAGATACGCAGTATTTT. Protein: CAASRDGAEDYTDTQYF.